The 8 T cell receptor beta chains presented below share a single source sample, sequenced in a study of blood T cell repertoires in COVID-19. Generated by immunoSEQ multiplex PCR, the TCRdb table keeps only in-frame clones and is missing some. Of a few hundred thousand clones in the sample, roughly 87% were seen once. Sequenced input: PBMCs or T cells enriched from blood (not recorded which). The source is a woman aged 45 to 65 who had recovered from COVID-19.

This clone was seen only once. The chain combines TRBV3-1 (or the pseudogene TRBV3-2) with TRBJ2-7, with 9 bases identical to TRBD1. From germline, CDR1 is LGHDT and CDR2 YNNKEL (reference sequence). The V gene end was trimmed by 4 bases and the J gene end by 2 bases; junction bases not matched to a gene: 15. CDR3 length: 18 amino acids. The CDR3 region is CASSRGLTGTGRTYEQYF. As DNA, the CDR3 is TGTGCCAGCAGCCGAGGGCTTACCGGGACAGGGAGGACCTACGAGCAGTACTTC.

V and J are TRBV2 and TRBJ1-5; D unclear. Per germline, CDR1 SNHLY and CDR2 FYNNEI. The CDR3 loop spans 15 amino acids. With 6 bases removed from V and 7 bases from J, the gap between germline ends came to 19 bases. The CDR3 DNA reads as TGTGCCAGCAGCCCCAACATCGGAGGTAACCAGCCCCAGCATTTT. Encoded protein: CASSPNIGGNQPQHF.

J is TRBJ1-2 and V is TRBV29-1, with D maybe TRBD1 (6 bases). The germline gives CDR1 SQVTM, CDR2 ANQGSEA. The CDR3 totals 11 residues. The CDR3 sequence is CSAGDSYGYTF. CDR3 nucleotides: TGCAGTGCAGGGGATAGCTATGGCTACACCTTC. The variable domain in full, with the rest retrieved from reference TRBV29-1 and TRBJ1-2, is SAVISQKPSRDICQRGTSLTIQCQVDSQVTMMFWYRQQPGQSLTLIATANQGSEATYESGFVIDKFPISRPNLTFSTLTVSNMSPEDSSIYLCSAGDSYGYTFGSGTRLTVV.

The chain is built from TRBV27 and TRBJ1-6; D perhaps matches TRBD1 (5 bases). Germline V gene sequence: CDR1 MNHEY, CDR2 SMNVEV (reference sequence). Trimming left V 4 bases short and J 7 bases short, with 11 bases between. CDR3 length: 14 amino acids. This CDR3 is CASSWGSGNSPLHF. The DNA of the CDR3 is TGTGCCAGCAGTTGGGGGAGCGGGAATTCACCCCTCCACTTT.

This clone was seen more than once but under ten times. CDR3 sequence (DNA): TGCGCCAGCAGCACCGGGACAGAAGCAACTAATGAAAAACTGTTTTTT. Its protein is CASSTGTEATNEKLFF. This sequence joins TRBV5-1 and TRBJ1-4; 7 positions match TRBD1. From germline, CDR1 is SGHRS and CDR2 YFSETQ. V lost 4 bases and J lost 0; bases outside the gene matches: 6. The CDR3 consists of 16 residues.

This clone was counted only a few times. V is TRBV19 and J is TRBJ1-5; 10 bases map to TRBD1. CDR3 length equals 17 residues. J lost 4 bases, V lost 4 bases, and 10 bases had no gene match. Germline CDR1 and CDR2: LNHDA and SQIVND (reference sequence). This chain's CDR3 is CASSNEDRGRGNQPQHF. For the CDR3, the DNA is TGTGCCAGTAGTAACGAAGACAGGGGGCGCGGGAATCAGCCCCAGCATTTT.

This clone was counted a few times. This chain's CDR3 is CATSRYGTGNTEAFF. DNA for the CDR3: TGTGCCACCAGCAGATACGGGACAGGGAACACTGAAGCTTTCTTT. The J gene is TRBJ1-1, the V gene TRBV15; 8 bases align to TRBD1. Germline CDR1 LNHNV, CDR2 YYDKDF (reference sequence). The CDR3 is 15 residues long. Trimming at V came to 2 bases and at J to 1 base, leaving 3 bases not matched to a gene.

V gene TRBV4-1 combines with J gene TRBJ2-1, with unresolved D. This CDR3 contains 15 residues. Trimming shortened V by 1 base and J by 0 bases, and 7 bases separated the two germline ends. CDR1 MGHRA and CDR2 YSYEKL come from the germline V gene. The CDR3 DNA reads TGCGCCAGCAGCCAAGGACTTACCTCCTACAATGAGCAGTTCTTC. Translating gives CASSQGLTSYNEQFF.